This T cell receptor beta chain is from a study of response to subunit inactivated influenza vaccine. A single record per CDR3 protein comes from TCRdb applying MiXCR to the RT-PCR reads. The sample holds hundreds of thousands of distinct CDR3 sequences, around 18% seen once. In regard to this clonotype: Its target is unknown.

Germline lookup yields CDR1 SGHTA and CDR2 FQGNSA. This CDR3 region has 14 residues. The V segment lost 5 bases and the J segment 5 bases; nucleotides outside the gene matches: 9. Study outcomes and limitations: The authors suggested that every seasonal influenza vaccination recruits few new T cells.

V gene TRBV7-2 combines with J gene TRBJ2-7; 7 bases align to TRBD2. The sequence derives from a man aged 50 or older who received an inactivated influenza vaccine. The input for sequencing was PBMCs from blood, taken roughly 5 days after vaccination. DNA for the CDR3: TGTGCCAGCAGCCTAACTAGCGTCCTCCACGAGCAGTACTTC. Protein product: CASSLTSVLHEQYF.